Presented here are 30 T cell receptor beta chains from one specimen sequenced in a study of blood T cells in healthy people across ages (dated by TCRdb to about 2015). The method behind the library was 5' RACE. The sequencer was an Illumina HiSeq 2500. A second PCR of roughly 7 to 12 cycles was run with a J-beta primer mix and a sample-barcoded 5' primer. The public reads were run again by TCRdb, first through fastp at Q25 and then through MiXCR, and only productive beta chains were kept. Each CDR3 protein gets just one entry, which takes the most common genes and DNA from the rows behind it. Here the sample has roughly 800,000 distinct CDR3 sequences; roughly 64% occur a single time. The top ten constitute 22% of the sample. Input material: blood. These receptors originate from a man aged 25-45 years in good health.

CDR3 protein: CASSQQRIGTAFYEQYF. The CDR3 coding sequence is TGCGCCAGCAGCCAACAAAGAATCGGGACAGCTTTCTACGAGCAGTACTTC. The chain uses TRBV4-3 and TRBJ2-7; 7 bases align to TRBD1. The CDR3 consists of 17 residues. V lost 2 bases, J lost 3 bases, and 13 bases stayed unmatched. The germline CDR1 and CDR2 sequences are LGHNA and YSLEER.

This clonotype was counted at least ten times. The V and J genes are TRBV7-2 and TRBJ2-1; the D gene is possibly TRBD2 (6 bases). The V end lost 4 bases, the J end lost 9 bases, and 16 bases lay between the germline ends. Germline V gene lookup returns CDR1 SGHTA and CDR2 FQGNSA. The CDR3 covers 14 residues. CDR3 region: CASSSLTGGSEQFF. DNA for the CDR3: TGTGCCAGCAGCTCCTTGACTGGGGGGAGTGAGCAGTTCTTC.

The chain employs TRBV6-6 and TRBJ1-2; D perhaps matches TRBD1 (6 bases). The CDR3 has 12 amino acids. CDR1 MNHNY and CDR2 SVGAGI come from the germline V gene (reference sequence). Deletions cut 6 bases from V and 13 bases from J, with 18 bases between. CDR3 in DNA: TGTGCCAGCAGAGGGGGGAGTGATGGGTGCACCTTC. Translating it yields CASRGGSDGCTF.

V is TRBV4-2 and J is TRBJ1-2; D perhaps matches TRBD1 (5 bases). With 4 bases removed from V and 1 base from J, the gap between germline ends came to 16 bases. The CDR3 runs to 16 residues. Germline loops: CDR1 LGHNA, CDR2 YNFKEQ. The CDR3 coding sequence is TGTGCCAGCAGCCGGGACCGGGACGCCCTTAACTATGGCTACACCTTC. It codes for CASSRDRDALNYGYTF.

This clonotype was seen a handful of times. The chain uses TRBV18 and TRBJ2-3, with D perhaps matching TRBD2 (6 bases). V lost 6 bases and J lost 4, with 17 bases in between. The germline CDR1 and CDR2 sequences are KGHSH and LQKENI. The CDR3 sequence is 15 residues long. CDR3 nucleotide sequence: TGTGCCAGCTCCCACCCTAGCGAAGCTCCAGATACGCAGTATTTT. It translates to CASSHPSEAPDTQYF. The complete variable domain, with remaining parts taken from reference TRBV18 and TRBJ2-3, reads NAGVMQNPRHLVRRRGQEARLRCSPMKGHSHVYWYRQLPEEGLKFMVYLQKENIIDESGMPKERFSAEFPKEGPSILRIQQVVRGDSAAYFCASSHPSEAPDTQYFGPGTRLTVL.

This clonotype showed up just a few times. The chain's CDR3 is CASRGDFYTEAFF. The CDR3, as DNA: TGTGCCAGCAGGGGAGACTTTTACACTGAAGCTTTCTTT. V usage is TRBV12-3 or TRBV12-4 and J usage is TRBJ1-1; D is ambiguous. With 6 bases removed from V and 3 bases from J, the gap between germline ends came to 11 bases. The CDR3 has 13 residues.

The chain carries TRBV29-1 and TRBJ2-1; D gene ambiguous. The CDR3 sequence is 14 residues long. The germline CDR1 and CDR2 sequences are SQVTM and ANQGSEA. Trimming pared 3 bases from V and 2 bases from J, leaving 11 bases between. The CDR3 DNA follows: TGCAGCGTTGATCGAACAGCGACCTACAATGAGCAGTTCTTC. Protein product: CSVDRTATYNEQFF.

This clonotype was seen a handful of times. The chain employs TRBV4-2 and TRBJ2-5; D might be TRBD1 (6 bases). The J call may be wrong; the DNA end is better matched by TRBJ2-7. Germline CDR1 reads LGHNA; CDR2 reads YNFKEQ. The CDR3 length is 14 residues. The CDR3 protein is CASSQAQQGYEQYF. DNA for the CDR3: TGTGCCAGCAGCCAAGCGCAACAGGGCTACGAGCAGTACTTC.

The chain employs TRBV6-1 and TRBJ2-6, with a weak D call TRBD2 (6 bases). V gave up 6 bases and J gave up 1 base, with 22 bases separating them. Germline CDR1 reads MNHNS; CDR2 reads SASEGT. The CDR3 spans 19 residues. The CDR3, as DNA: TGTGCCAGCAGCTCGACGCCCGGGGGTCTGTATTCTGGGGCCAACGTCCTGACTTTC. Amino acids: CASSSTPGGLYSGANVLTF.

The chain employs TRBV7-2 and TRBJ2-1; 14 bases align to TRBD2. Per the germline V gene, CDR1 is SGHTA and CDR2 is FQGNSA. J lost 12 bases, V lost 6 bases, and 7 bases had no gene match. The CDR3 contains 14 residues. CDR3 residues: CASRETSGGVMQFF. The CDR3 DNA is TGTGCCAGCAGAGAGACTAGCGGGGGGGTGATGCAGTTCTTC.

The V call is TRBV6-1, the J call TRBJ2-4, with D unresolved. Deletions cut 6 bases from V and 2 bases from J, with 11 bases between. This CDR3 region has 14 residues. The V gene's germline CDR1 is MNHNS and CDR2 SASEGT. CDR3 sequence reads: CASRDSGSKNIQYF. Here the CDR3 DNA reads TGTGCCAGCAGAGACTCCGGGTCCAAAAACATTCAGTACTTC.

This clonotype has a single count. V usage is TRBV18 and J usage is TRBJ2-1; D remains ambiguous. CDR3 length: 16 amino acids. Germline assignment: CDR1 KGHSH and CDR2 LQKENI. V was cut by 0 bases and J by 2 bases, with 11 bases left in between. CDR3 sequence reads: CASSPPTRSTYNEQFF. Here the CDR3 DNA reads TGTGCCAGCTCACCACCGACAAGATCCACCTACAATGAGCAGTTCTTC.

V and J are TRBV6-1 and TRBJ2-7, with D possibly TRBD2 on 6 matching bases. This CDR3 has 12 residues. Germline CDR1 reads MNHNS; CDR2 reads SASEGT. Deletions cut 8 bases from V and 3 bases from J, with 11 bases between. The CDR3 here is CASRGTHYEQYF. The CDR3 coding sequence is TGTGCCAGCCGTGGGACTCACTACGAGCAGTACTTC.

The rearrangement links TRBV6-2 or TRBV6-3 to TRBJ1-2; D is unresolved. The CDR3 has 17 amino acids. V lost 4 bases and J 6 bases, leaving 24 bases between the germline ends. Germline loops: CDR1 MNHEY, CDR2 SVGEGT. The CDR3 spells CASSLTPGGRFKDGYTF. Written as DNA, the CDR3 is TGTGCCAGCAGTTTAACTCCAGGTGGGCGCTTCAAGGATGGCTACACCTTC.

To note about this clonotype: This may be a read error, as it is one base from a much larger clone. The chain joins TRBV5-1 to TRBJ2-1; D might be TRBD2 (6 bases). Matching the DNA end better, TRBJ2-7 makes the J call doubtful. The germline V gene has CDR1 SGHRS and CDR2 YFSETQ. The length of the CDR3 is 15 residues. The CDR3 spells CASSSIGSSYNEQYF. CDR3 in DNA: TGCGCCAGCAGCTCCATCGGGAGCTCCTACAATGAGCAGTACTTC.

This clonotype was recorded many times. The rearrangement joins TRBV5-1 to TRBJ2-5; D gene uncertain. V shed 4 bases and J shed 0 bases, with 1 base lying between them. The CDR3 consists of 11 residues. Germline-derived CDR1 and CDR2 are SGHRS and YFSETQ. Here the CDR3 reads CASSNQETQYF. In nucleotides, the CDR3 is TGCGCCAGCAGCAACCAAGAGACCCAGTACTTC. Full variable domain (missing parts from reference TRBV5-1 and TRBJ2-5): KAGVTQTPRYLIKTRGQQVTLSCSPISGHRSVSWYQQTPGQGLQFLFEYFSETQRNKGNFPGRFSGRQFSNSRSEMNVSTLELGDSALYLCASSNQETQYFGPGTRLLVL.

The chain is built from TRBV29-1 and TRBJ1-2; D is ambiguous. The CDR3 length is 11 residues. Trimming took 4 bases from V and 4 from J, leaving 7 bases between them. Germline CDR1 reads SQVTM; CDR2 reads ANQGSEA. The CDR3, as DNA: TGCAGCGTTGTTGAGGCCTATGGCTACACCTTC. This translates into CSVVEAYGYTF.

The chain has TRBV5-1 and TRBJ1-5; 12 bases line up with TRBD1. Germline assignment: CDR1 SGHRS and CDR2 YFSETQ. J gave up 6 bases and V 0 bases, and 4 bases lay outside the gene matches. The CDR3 runs to 16 residues. The CDR3 reads CASSLEGTGGGQPQHF. The CDR3 region has the DNA TGCGCCAGCAGCTTGGAGGGGACAGGGGGCGGTCAGCCCCAGCATTTT.

The chain employs TRBV20-1 and TRBJ1-2; D is ambiguous. Germline values: CDR1 DFQATT, CDR2 SNEGSKA (reference sequence). CDR3 length: 11 residues. Trimming cost V 3 bases and J 8 bases, with 10 bases left between them. Here the CDR3 DNA reads TGCAGTGCTAGTAATCCAGGCGGCTACACCTTC. Translation gives CSASNPGGYTF.

The rearrangement joins TRBV20-1 to TRBJ2-7; perhaps TRBD2 as D (6 bases). The CDR3 sequence is 12 residues long. Germline V gene data show CDR1 as DFQATT and CDR2 as SNEGSKA (reference sequence). V was shortened by 3 bases and J by 6 bases, with 12 bases between the two germline ends. The CDR3 sequence is CSARPGGSEQYF. CDR3 DNA: TGCAGTGCTAGGCCTGGGGGGAGCGAGCAGTACTTC.

As regards this clonotype: Germline is not matched at one junction end, which may reflect a read error. This chain uses TRBV10-3 with TRBJ2-3; TRBD1 is a possible D gene (6 bases). Germline values: CDR1 ENHRY, CDR2 SYGVKD. The CDR3 runs 15 residues. The CDR3 here is CTIRDNRASTDTQYF. The CDR3 nucleotides read TGTACCATTAGGGACAACAGAGCTAGCACGGATACGCAGTATTTT.

This clonotype was seen a few times. The chain links TRBV11-1 to TRBJ2-7; tentative D call: TRBD2 (5 bases). In germline, CDR1 is SGHAT, CDR2 FQDESV (reference sequence). The length of the CDR3 is 13 residues. Between the trimmed V and J ends, which lost 3 bases and 7 bases, there was a span of 13 bases. The CDR3 sequence: CASSFSEGGEQYF. The DNA for the CDR3 is TGTGCCAGCAGCTTCAGCGAGGGCGGAGAGCAGTACTTC.

Written as DNA, the CDR3 is TGTGCCAGCAGCTTAGACTTGACCATCGTGAAGACCCAGTACTTC. Protein: CASSLDLTIVKTQYF. The V call is TRBV7-6, the J call TRBJ2-4; D unresolved. The assigned J gene may be wrong: the sequence end matches TRBJ2-5 better. The CDR3 is 15 residues long. Germline V gene sequence: CDR1 SGHVS, CDR2 FNYEAQ.

The chain has TRBV2 and TRBJ1-5; D unresolved. V lost 0 bases to trimming and J lost 0 bases, with 12 bases between them. The CDR3 is made up of 17 amino acids. The germline CDR1 and CDR2 sequences are SNHLY and FYNNEI. The CDR3 DNA sequence: TGTGCCAGCAGTGAAGCTTGGAGTAGGGATAGCAATCAGCCCCAGCATTTT. Translation gives CASSEAWSRDSNQPQHF.

A word on this clonotype: Since a much larger clone is just one base distant, this may be a read error. This rearrangement joins TRBV2 to TRBJ2-7; unclear D gene. CDR3 size: 13 residues. The V gene's germline CDR1 is SNHLY and CDR2 FYNNEI. Trimming shortened V by 0 bases and J by 6 bases, and 9 bases separated the two germline ends. CDR3 amino acids: CASSEAVPAEQYF. The CDR3, as DNA: TGTGCCAGCAGTGAAGCTGTCCCCGCCGAGCAGTACTTC.

The chain employs TRBV6-5 and TRBJ2-4; 9 positions match TRBD1. The tail of the sequence fits TRBJ2-7 better, so the J call may be wrong. This CDR3 comprises 19 residues. The germline V gene has CDR1 MNHEY and CDR2 SVGAGI. The CDR3 here is CASSSTQIWTQGARYEQYF. The CDR3 DNA is TGTGCCAGCAGTTCCACCCAGATTTGGACACAGGGGGCGCGTTACGAGCAGTACTTC.

The gene calls are TRBV29-1 and TRBJ2-2, with D unresolved. The CDR3 has 13 residues. Trimming shortened V by 4 bases and J by 1 base, and 7 bases separated the two germline ends. Germline CDR1 and CDR2: SQVTM and ANQGSEA. This CDR3 reads CSVADGNTGELFF. DNA of the CDR3: TGCAGCGTTGCGGACGGGAACACCGGGGAGCTGTTTTTT.

This chain connects TRBV29-1 to TRBJ1-1; perhaps TRBD1 as D (6 bases). Germline V lookup: CDR1 SQVTM, CDR2 ANQGSEA. The CDR3 has 13 amino acids. The V end lost 6 bases, the J end lost 1 base, and 12 bases lay between the germline ends. The CDR3 reads CSVDTGQNTEAFF. The CDR3 region has the DNA TGCAGCGTAGACACAGGGCAGAACACTGAAGCTTTCTTT. Using reference TRBV29-1 and TRBJ1-1 for the parts outside the CDR3, the full variable domain is SAVISQKPSRDICQRGTSLTIQCQVDSQVTMMFWYRQQPGQSLTLIATANQGSEATYESGFVIDKFPISRPNLTFSTLTVSNMSPEDSSIYLCSVDTGQNTEAFFGQGTRLTVV.

The rearrangement links TRBV4-1 to TRBJ2-7; possibly TRBD2 for D (6 bases). With 3 bases removed from V and 3 bases from J, the gap between germline ends came to 15 bases. Germline V gene lookup returns CDR1 MGHRA and CDR2 YSYEKL. The CDR3 is 15 residues long. The DNA of the CDR3 is TGCGCCAGCAGCCATTTGGCGACGGAGGGCTACGAGCAGTACTTC. Encoded protein: CASSHLATEGYEQYF.

The V call is TRBV6-6, the J call TRBJ2-3, with TRBD2 matching over 10 bases. The CDR3 is made up of 17 amino acids. With V trimmed by 2 bases and J by 5 bases, 10 bases remained unmatched. From germline, CDR1 is MNHNY and CDR2 SVGAGI (reference sequence). CDR3 loop: CASSYGSSGGAGDTQYF. The CDR3, as DNA: TGTGCCAGCAGTTACGGCTCGAGCGGGGGGGCAGGAGATACGCAGTATTTT.